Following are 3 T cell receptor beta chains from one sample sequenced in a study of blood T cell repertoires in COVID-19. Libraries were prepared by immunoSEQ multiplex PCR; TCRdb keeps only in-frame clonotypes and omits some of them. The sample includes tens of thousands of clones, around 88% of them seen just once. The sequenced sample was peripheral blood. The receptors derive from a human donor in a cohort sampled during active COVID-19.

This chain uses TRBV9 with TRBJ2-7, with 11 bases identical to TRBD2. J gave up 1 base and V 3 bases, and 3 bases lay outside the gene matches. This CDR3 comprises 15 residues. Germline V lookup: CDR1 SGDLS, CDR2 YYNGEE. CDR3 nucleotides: TGTGCCAGCAGCGAGGGACTAGCGGAATCCTACGAGCAGTACTTC. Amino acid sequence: CASSEGLAESYEQYF.

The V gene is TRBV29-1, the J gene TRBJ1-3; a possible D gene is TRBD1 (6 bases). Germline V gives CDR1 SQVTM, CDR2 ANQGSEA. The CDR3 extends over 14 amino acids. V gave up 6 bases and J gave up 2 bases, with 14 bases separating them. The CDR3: CSVRRGGTGNTIYF. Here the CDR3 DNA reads TGCAGCGTGCGGCGAGGGGGAACTGGAAACACCATATATTTT.

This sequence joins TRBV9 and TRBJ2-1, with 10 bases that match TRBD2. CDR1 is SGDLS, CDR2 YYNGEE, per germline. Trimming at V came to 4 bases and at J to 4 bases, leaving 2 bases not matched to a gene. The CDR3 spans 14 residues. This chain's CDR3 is CASSIAGGYNEQFF. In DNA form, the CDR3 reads TGTGCCAGCAGCATAGCGGGAGGTTACAATGAGCAGTTCTTC.